The rows below give T cell receptor beta chains drawn from one sample of a study of blood T cell repertoires in COVID-19. Method: immunoSEQ multiplex PCR; TCRdb's copy keeps in-frame clones and lacks some. Among 100,000 to 150,000 clones, more than 70% were seen once, and the ten largest hold roughly 1.4%. Sequenced: peripheral blood. The receptors come from a human donor in a cohort sampled during active COVID-19. CDR3s include the opening cysteine and the closing phenylalanine or tryptophan. The order of the fields is V gene, clone size, D gene, J gene, CDR3 DNA, CDR3 protein. A D gene is named only where the DNA matches it firmly. Clone size is shown for a subset of rows, as once, few, many or a class of expanded clone.

TRBV7-6,few,NA,TRBJ2-1,TGTGCCAGCAGCTTAGGCTCGAGCTCCTACAATGAGCAGTTCTTC,CASSLGSSSYNEQFF
TRBV25-1,NA,NA,TRBJ2-2,TGTGCCAGCAGTGATTCATCAGGGCGCAACACCGGGGAGCTGTTTTTT,CASSDSSGRNTGELFF
TRBV5-1,few,TRBD1,TRBJ1-3,TGCGCCAGCAGCTTGGTGGGACAGGGATTAAGTAACACCATATATTTT,CASSLVGQGLSNTIYF
TRBV5-1,NA,NA,TRBJ1-1,TGCGCCAGCAGCTTTCAGGGGCAGAACACTGAAGCTTTCTTT,CASSFQGQNTEAFF
TRBV6-5,NA,NA,TRBJ2-2,TGTGCCAGCAACTCCAGGGATACCGGGGAGCTGTTTTTT,CASNSRDTGELFF
TRBV5-1,NA,TRBD1,TRBJ2-2,TGCGCCAGCAGCTTACGGGACAGGGTAACCGGGGAGCTGTTTTTT,CASSLRDRVTGELFF
TRBV5-6,NA,NA,TRBJ1-6,TGTGCCAGCACCCCAGCGGGAGCAGGAGGAGCCCTCCACTTT,CASTPAGAGGALHF
TRBV6-1,once,NA,TRBJ2-3,TGTGCCAGCAGTGAATGGCCTACGCAGTATTTT,CASSEWPTQYF
TRBV6-5,NA,TRBD1,TRBJ2-2,TGTGCCAGCAGCTCGGACAGGGGGCGAGGTGGGGAGCTGTTTTTT,CASSSDRGRGGELFF
TRBV6-6,NA,TRBD1,TRBJ1-2,TGTGCCAGCAGCGACAGGGGGCTCGACTATGGCTACACCTTC,CASSDRGLDYGYTF
TRBV7-8,NA,NA,TRBJ2-3,TGTGCCAGCAGCTTAGAGGCTGCCGGGAAATACACAGATACGCAGTATTTT,CASSLEAAGKYTDTQYF
TRBV7-2,once,NA,TRBJ1-2,TGTGCCAGCAGCTTAATCAGTGGCTACACCTTC,CASSLISGYTF
TRBV29-1,once,TRBD2,TRBJ2-7,TGCAGCGTTGAAGCCCTAGGCAGGGAGGGCCCCTACGAGCAGTACTTC,CSVEALGREGPYEQYF
TRBV28,NA,NA,TRBJ2-5,TGTGCCAGCAGTTCGGACTCCCGACGGCTGAAGACCCAGTACTTC,CASSSDSRRLKTQYF
TRBV14,NA,TRBD1,TRBJ2-1,TGTGCCAGCAGCCAACCGGTGCGAGGGGGCCCCTCCTACAATGAGCAGTTCTTC,CASSQPVRGGPSYNEQFF
TRBV7-6,NA,TRBD1,TRBJ2-2,TGTGCCAGCAGCCCCTGGACAGGGGATACGACCGGGGAGCTGTTTTTT,CASSPWTGDTTGELFF
TRBV7-9,NA,NA,TRBJ2-5,TGTGCCAGCAGTCGGGGTCAACAAGAGACCCAGTACTTC,CASSRGQQETQYF
TRBV27,NA,NA,TRBJ2-2,TGTGCCAGCAGCTCCGCGAACACCGGGGAGCTGTTTTTT,CASSSANTGELFF
TRBV28,NA,NA,TRBJ2-3,TGTGCCAGCAGTTTTGGGGGGTCAGATACGCAGTATTTT,CASSFGGSDTQYF
TRBV4-1,NA,TRBD2,TRBJ2-3,TGCGCCAGCAGCCAAGAGGGAAGCGGGAGTCGCACAGATACGCAGTATTTT,CASSQEGSGSRTDTQYF
TRBV28,NA,NA,TRBJ2-3,TGTGCCAGCAGGCCTGCCGGGTATCTTAGCACAGATACGCAGTATTTT,CASRPAGYLSTDTQYF
TRBV5-1,NA,NA,TRBJ1-2,TGCGCCAGCAGCTTGGAACCCCCCAGACAGATAGGTTCTTTCTATGGCTACACCTTC,CASSLEPPRQIGSFYGYTF
TRBV28,NA,TRBD2,TRBJ2-3,TGTGCCAGCAGCGGGACTAGCGGGTATAGCACAGATACGCAGTATTTT,CASSGTSGYSTDTQYF
TRBV7-2,NA,TRBD1,TRBJ1-1,TGTGCCAGCAGCACCGGGACAGGGCGGGAAACTGAAGCTTTCTTT,CASSTGTGRETEAFF
TRBV11-2,NA,TRBD1,TRBJ2-7,TGTGCCAGCAGCCCCAGACAGGGATCCTACGAGCAGTACTTC,CASSPRQGSYEQYF
TRBV7-8,NA,TRBD1,TRBJ2-1,TGTGCCAGCAGTAGAGGAGGGACAGGGGGCGGCAATGAGCAGTTCTTC,CASSRGGTGGGNEQFF
TRBV7-6,once,TRBD2,TRBJ2-7,TGTGCCAGCAGCCTGGGACTATCCTCCTACGAGCAGTACTTC,CASSLGLSSYEQYF
TRBV15,NA,TRBD1,TRBJ2-1,TGTGCCACCAGCGTCCGGGACAGGGGAGGCCGGTACAATGAGCAGTTCTTC,CATSVRDRGGRYNEQFF
TRBV2,once,NA,TRBJ1-1,TGTGCCAGCAGTAAAAGGTCAACTATGAACACTGAAGCTTTCTTT,CASSKRSTMNTEAFF
TRBV6-5,NA,NA,TRBJ2-7,TGTGCCAGCAGCCGCTGGGACTCACCAGGGGAGCAGTACTTC,CASSRWDSPGEQYF
TRBV5-1,few,NA,TRBJ1-3,TGCGCCAGCAGCTTGATACAGGGCGGCGGAAACACCATATATTTT,CASSLIQGGGNTIYF
TRBV5-6,NA,TRBD1,TRBJ1-2,TGTGCCAGCAGCCCTGGACAGGGCCAGTATGGCTACACCTTC,CASSPGQGQYGYTF
TRBV15,NA,TRBD2,TRBJ2-3,TGTGCCACCAGCAGAGATCCAGCGGGAGGGCCAGATACGCAGTATTTT,CATSRDPAGGPDTQYF
TRBV6-5,NA,NA,TRBJ1-2,TGTGCCAGCAAGGGCCAGGGTAACTATGGCTACACCTTC,CASKGQGNYGYTF
TRBV7-2,NA,TRBD2,TRBJ2-5,TGTGCCAGCAGCCCAGGACTAGCGGGAAACCAGAAGACCCAGTACTTC,CASSPGLAGNQKTQYF
TRBV6-5,NA,TRBD2,TRBJ2-1,TGTGCCAGCAGTACATCAGCGGGGCGCAACAATGAGCAGTTCTTC,CASSTSAGRNNEQFF
TRBV27,NA,TRBD1,TRBJ2-7,TGTGCCAGCAGATCGACAGGGATGTACGAGCAGTACTTC,CASRSTGMYEQYF
TRBV2,NA,NA,TRBJ1-1,TGTGCCAGCAGGAACTCCGGGGGGCTAACTGAAGCTTTCTTT,CASRNSGGLTEAFF
TRBV28,NA,NA,TRBJ2-3,TGTGCCAGCAGTTTACTGAGCACAGATACGCAGTATTTT,CASSLLSTDTQYF
TRBV3-1/TRBV3-2,once,NA,TRBJ2-2,TGTGCCGGCAGTAGTACTAACACCGGGGAGCTGTTTTTT,CAGSSTNTGELFF
TRBV14,once,NA,TRBJ1-1,TGTGCCAGCGGAACCGGGGTCAACACTGAAGCTTTCTTT,CASGTGVNTEAFF